This TCR beta chain was captured by sequencing in a study of vaccination and CD4 T cells after COVID-19. At the level of the study: A CEFX pool, an HIV-1 Nef pool, or no peptide went to control cultures.

Treatment noted: approximately 9-day PBMC culture with coronavirus spike peptide pools or control peptides (ViraFEST assay). Patients returned positive PCR results between March and December 2020, earlier than US Alpha, Beta and Delta variants. The Oncomine TCR Beta short-read assay was applied to DNA of cultured CD4+ T cells. From the PCR reads, TCRdb called clonotypes with MiXCR, one entry per CDR3 protein. The sample consists of about 14,000 distinct CDR3 sequences, around 60% of them appearing once. Only a few counts were recorded for this clonotype. Its matching antigen is unknown. Trimming removed 7 bases at V and 4 bases at J, with 11 bases between. Germline assignment: CDR1 SGHTA and CDR2 FQGNSA. The CDR3 runs 13 residues.

The TCR comes from a human donor who had recovered from COVID-19. Material for sequencing was CD4+ T cells from blood, cultured in vitro. This chain joins TRBV7-2 and TRBJ1-5; D might be TRBD1 (6 bases). CDR3 in amino acids: CASIGGWNQPQHF. For the CDR3, the DNA is TGTGCCAGCATTGGGGGCTGGAATCAGCCCCAGCATTTT.